This T cell receptor beta chain was identified during a study of alternative splicing in chronic myeloid leukemia remission (dated by TCRdb to about 2020). At the level of the whole study: Remission specimens from the trials were collected at major or complete molecular response, at 12 or 24 months of TKI therapy. In terms of female/male counts, the diagnosis samples were 11/5, the remission samples were 8/3 and the controls were 2/4. The RESIST (imatinib), ENESTxtnd (nilotinib) and PINNACLE (nilotinib plus pegylated interferon) trials supplied under ten diagnostic specimens along with matched remission specimens. The French Persistem study contributed nine CML samples, of which seven were diagnostic and two were matched remission samples. Median ages were approximately 49 years at diagnosis, less than 60 at remission and 35 to 40 for healthy controls. The diagnostic specimens from the trials consisted of total leukocytes from peripheral blood collected in EDTA. Total RNA was extracted with Trizol from peripheral blood mononuclear cells of diagnosis, remission and control samples. RNA sequencing was used to profile peripheral blood taken from chronic-phase CML patients both at diagnosis and at remission, and those profiles were then compared against healthy donors. Overall results and qualifications from the work: At remission, blood cell composition was found to be reconfigured to resemble that of lymphoid cell-enriched normal controls. Blood cell composition varied strongly between timepoints, moving from enrichment of myeloid progenitors at diagnosis to enrichment of mature lymphoid cells at remission.

Library preparation used bulk RNA-seq. The TruSeq Stranded RNA sample prep kit was used to generate libraries of poly-A-enriched mRNA from an input of about 0.92 ug total RNA. Paired-end sequencing was carried out on a HiSeq 2500, and each sample was sequenced in triplicate. RNA-seq read length was 125 nucleotides per mate. The paper's processing steps were these. After trimming, reads were aligned to hg38 using STAR v2.7, and quality control was handled by FASTQC, RSeQC and multiqc. Salmon 0.14.1 was used to quantify gene expression levels as transcripts per million (TPM). Principal component analysis suggested that transcriptomic profiles were not driven by trial, library batch, sequencing batch, treatment regimen or sex. After reprocessing by TCRdb, each CDR3 protein sequence is one entry, and no DNA is given. TCRdb, not the authors, supplied the V and J calls. The sample records fewer than 300 distinct CDR3 sequences, 95% to 99% of which are singletons. Roughly 7.2% of the sample comes from the top ten.

CDR3 length: 18 amino acids, cysteine to phenylalanine. There is no recorded DNA. The germline V gene encodes CDR1 SGHNT and CDR2 YENEEA. The time point label, as the study defines it: major or complete molecular response after front-line TKI therapy. About 17 CML patients made up the patient cohort, and matched post-remission samples were obtained for some of these patients. Of note for this clonotype: Which antigen it targets is not known.

The receptor comes from an adult with chronic myeloid leukemia. Recombination connected TRBV11-3 to TRBJ2-1; TCRdb designates TRBD2, a call that cannot be tested without DNA. The sequenced sample was PBMCs or total blood leukocytes (not recorded which), obtained during remission. CDR3 sequence: CASSSRTSNWGGNNEQFF.